This T cell receptor beta chain appears in the sequencing data of a study of blood T cell repertoires in COVID-19. Overall study context: The United States, Italy and Spain supplied acute and convalescent COVID-19 samples. T cells, B-cell-depleted T cells, or PBMCs supplied cDNA or gDNA.

It was during active infection that Seattle patients were enrolled and then longitudinally followed. Generated by immunoSEQ multiplex PCR, the TCRdb table keeps only in-frame clones and is missing some. Of 350,000 to 400,000 clones listed, around 90% are singletons. The CDR3 contains 16 residues. V shed 8 bases and J 0 bases; nucleotides not matched to a gene: 9. In germline, CDR1 is KGHSH, CDR2 LQKENI. This TCR derives from a woman aged 25-40 years with COVID-19, enrolled during active disease. V is TRBV18 and J is TRBJ1-3, with TRBD1 matching 8 bases. Sequenced sample: peripheral blood. Here the CDR3 reads CASTSTGTGSGNTIYF. CDR3 coding DNA: TGTGCCAGCACGTCGACAGGGACAGGCTCTGGAAACACCATATATTTT.